The next 3 T cell receptor beta chains were all read from a single sample in a study of blood T cell repertoires in COVID-19. The table came from immunoSEQ multiplex PCR; TCRdb's copy has only in-frame clones and leaves some out. The table lists some 250,000 clones, roughly 88% of them singletons. Sequencing was performed on peripheral blood. The receptors come from a human donor in a cohort sampled during active COVID-19.

The V call is TRBV6-5, the J call TRBJ2-3; 9 bases fit TRBD2. Trimming removed 4 bases from V and 3 bases from J; junction bases left unmatched: 2. This CDR3 has 14 amino acids. The germline CDR1 and CDR2 sequences are MNHEY and SVGAGI. The CDR3 here is CASSFAGGTDTQYF. In nucleotides, the CDR3 is TGTGCCAGCAGTTTTGCGGGAGGGACAGATACGCAGTATTTT.

The chain employs TRBV24-1 and TRBJ2-3; 7 bases map to TRBD2. Germline CDR1 reads KGHDR; CDR2 reads SFDVKD. V shed 2 bases, J shed 1 base, and the junction held 8 bases outside the gene matches. This CDR3 has 17 amino acids. CDR3 nucleotide sequence: TGTGCCACCAGTGATTCGAGTCTAGCGGACCGCACAGATACGCAGTATTTT. The encoded protein is CATSDSSLADRTDTQYF.

V is TRBV12-3 or TRBV12-4 and J is TRBJ2-1; D is unclear. The V end was cut by 3 bases, the J end by 6 bases, with 9 bases between. This CDR3 spans 13 amino acids. CDR3 residues: CASSFFRSNEQFF. The CDR3 coding sequence is TGTGCCAGCAGTTTTTTTCGGTCCAATGAGCAGTTCTTC.